This T cell receptor (beta chain) was retrieved from a study of OX40 agonist ivuxolimab in advanced cancers. Study information: Patients received the agonistic anti-OX40 (CD134) antibody ivuxolimab. A mean age of around 63 years, range roughly 20 to 80, was recorded, and approximately 85% were male. Whole-study findings and limits: CD8+ T cells (on average) carried more expanded clones than CD4+ T cells.

Measured with immunoSEQ multiplex PCR; TCRdb has only the in-frame clones, and not every one. This table has some 62,000 clones, around 74% appearing once. Remarks on this clone: What it binds is not known.

Looked up from germline, CDR1 is KGHSH and CDR2 is LQKENI. V was trimmed by 6 bases and J by 0 bases, leaving 15 bases between them. The CDR3 is 15 residues long. J is TRBJ2-7 and V is TRBV18; maybe TRBD1 (5 bases). The sequencing used CD4+ or CD8+ T cells sorted from blood, collected in a trial of the OX40 agonist ivuxolimab. This clonotype was sampled from an adult with an advanced solid tumor such as melanoma, head and neck, liver or kidney cancer. The CDR3 coding sequence is TGTGCCAGCTCTCACCCCGGGCAGGGCTCCTACGAGCAGTACTTC. Residues: CASSHPGQGSYEQYF.